This T cell receptor (beta chain) was captured by sequencing in a study of blood T cell repertoires in COVID-19 (TCRdb year 2020). General notes on the study: Collaborator samples came from the United States, Italy and Spain and covered acute and convalescent phases of COVID-19. The material from the prospective study consisted of cDNA or gDNA derived from T cells, B-cell-depleted T cells, or PBMCs. The dataset comprised deeply sampled blood TCRbeta repertoires from subjects exposed to, actively infected with, or recovered from COVID-19. The repertoires were released in a freely available public database intended as a resource for research on the immune response to SARS-CoV-2. Samples came from the ongoing ImmuneRACE study (first 160 participants) plus 1,254 subjects from 6 global collaborators. A de-identified subject ID, COVID-19 status, age in years and sex were almost always included in the sample metadata. Where HLA class I and class II types were available, the types were taken from metadata supplied by the sample provider, not from assay-based typing. The study at large found these results: The amount of clinical and demographic metadata varied by source and participant and was provided uncurated.

Comment on this clone: Its antigen has not been determined. Base qualities are missing; no much larger clone stands one base away.

The immunoSEQ Assay, a bias-controlled multiplex PCR, was used to amplify TCRbeta CDR3 regions from genomic DNA. Under the source paper's analysis protocol: Within the assay, amplification of reference gene primers was used to estimate how many nucleated cells each sample contained. Sequence reads were collapsed and filtered to measure the absolute abundance of every unique TCRbeta CDR3 rearrangement. For each sample, productive Simpson clonality was calculated as the square root of Simpson's diversity index across productive rearrangements. TCRdb carries this immuneACCESS record with in-frame sequences only. Its versions omit some clonotypes, under half of them owing to an unresolved V gene in the studies checked, with the rest unexplained. V and J calls and clone size come straight from that table; D and trimming were deduced from the DNA. The sample has roughly 51,000 clones on record, about nine tenths of them singletons. Together, the top ten hold less than 6.5% of the sample.

The collaborating institutions used their own protocols to collect whole blood in K2EDTA tubes. Collaborator samples were shipped for TCRbeta analysis as frozen whole blood, isolated PBMCs, or DNA extracted from either sample type. The sequencing sample was made of peripheral blood. The receptor was derived from a man between 65 and 85 years old with acute or convalescent COVID-19.

The bases are TGTGCCAGCAGCCCTCACGGGGGGGCCCCCGAGACCCAGTACTTC. Its protein is CASSPHGGAPETQYF. The chain couples TRBV9 to TRBJ2-5, and 8 bases in between align with TRBD2. The CDR3 contains 15 residues, cysteine and phenylalanine counted. The kept DNA is CDR3 alone, 45 bases in frame from the first base. The germline V gene encodes CDR1 SGDLS and CDR2 YYNGEE. V lost 4 bases and J lost 5 bases, and the count of bases not matched to a germline gene is 10. Outside the CDR3, residues come from the reference TRBV9 and TRBJ2-5 proteins, so the full variable domain is: DSGVTQTPKHLITATGQRVTLRCSPRSGDLSVYWYQQSLDQGLQFLIQYYNGEERAKGNILERFSAQQFPDLHSELNLSSLELGDSALYFCASSPHGGAPETQYFGPGTRLLVL.